This TCR beta chain stems from a study of blood T cell repertoires in COVID-19. Overall study context: The United States, Italy and Spain provided the acute and convalescent COVID-19 samples. T cells, B-cell-depleted T cells, or PBMCs provided the cDNA or gDNA that served as material.

Libraries were prepared by immunoSEQ multiplex PCR; TCRdb keeps only in-frame clonotypes and omits some of them. The sample consists of about 300,000 clones, approximately 86% of them appearing once. Participants were placed into cohorts based on the clinical history they reported. The CDR3 loop spans 19 amino acids. V was pared by 1 base and J by 2 bases, with 15 bases of the junction left unmatched. The germline V gene has CDR1 PRHDT and CDR2 FYEKMQ (reference sequence). Sequenced sample: PBMCs or T cells enriched from blood (not recorded which). This TCR was recovered from a woman aged 18-29 years who had recovered from COVID-19. The chain couples TRBV13 to TRBJ2-5; 8 bases map to TRBD1. The DNA for the CDR3 is TGTGCCAGCAGCTTAGAGGGGGACAGGCCTACGGGATCTCAAGAGACCCAGTACTTC. Translated, it gives CASSLEGDRPTGSQETQYF. Based on the CDR3 plus reference TRBV13 and TRBJ2-5, the full variable domain is AAGVIQSPRHLIKEKRETATLKCYPIPRHDTVYWYQQGPGQDPQFLISFYEKMQSDKGSIPDRFSAQQFSDYHSELNMSSLELGDSALYFCASSLEGDRPTGSQETQYFGPGTRLLVL.